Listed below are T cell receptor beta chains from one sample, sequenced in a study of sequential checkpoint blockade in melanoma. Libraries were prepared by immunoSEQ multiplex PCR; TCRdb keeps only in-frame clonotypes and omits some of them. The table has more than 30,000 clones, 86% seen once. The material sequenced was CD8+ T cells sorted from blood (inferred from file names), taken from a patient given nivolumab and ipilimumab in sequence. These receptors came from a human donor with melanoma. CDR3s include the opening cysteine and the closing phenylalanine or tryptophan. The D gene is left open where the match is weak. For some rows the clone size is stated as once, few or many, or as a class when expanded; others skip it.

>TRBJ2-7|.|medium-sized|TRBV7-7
TGTGCTAGCAGCTTAGCCCCCCAGGGTTGGTCCTACGAGCAGTACTTC
CASSLAPQGWSYEQYF
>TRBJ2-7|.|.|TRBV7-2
TGTGCCAGCAGCTTAGTAATCCCCTACGAGCAGTACTTC
CASSLVIPYEQYF
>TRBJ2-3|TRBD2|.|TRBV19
TGTGCCAGTAGTACGACTAGCGGGCACACAGATACGCAGTATTTT
CASSTTSGHTDTQYF
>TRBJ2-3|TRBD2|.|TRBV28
TGTGCCAGCACCGCTACTAGCGGGAGAACAGATACGCAGTATTTT
CASTATSGRTDTQYF
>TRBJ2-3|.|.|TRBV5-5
TGTGCCAGCACCCCCCCGGGTGAGATAGATACGCAGTATTTT
CASTPPGEIDTQYF
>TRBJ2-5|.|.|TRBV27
TGTGCCAGCAGCCCGAAACAGGGCTGGCAAGAGACCCAGTACTTC
CASSPKQGWQETQYF
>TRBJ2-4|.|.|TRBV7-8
TGTGCCAGCAGCCCTCACGGAGGTGGCAAAAACATTCAGTACTTC
CASSPHGGGKNIQYF
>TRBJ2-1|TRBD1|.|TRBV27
TGTGCCAGCAGTCTCATCGGGACAGGGGGCTTTGAGCAGTTCTTC
CASSLIGTGGFEQFF
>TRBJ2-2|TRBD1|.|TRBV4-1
TGCGCCAGCAGCCAAGGGAAGGGGACAGGACGGGACGGGGAGCTGTTTTTT
CASSQGKGTGRDGELFF
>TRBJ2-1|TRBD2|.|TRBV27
TGTGCCAGCAGCGATCGCGGGAGGTATAATGAGCAGTTCTTC
CASSDRGRYNEQFF
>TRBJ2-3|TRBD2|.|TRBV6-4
TGTGCCAGCAGTGTGTCCCTGGCGGGAGGCTCAGATACGCAGTATTTT
CASSVSLAGGSDTQYF
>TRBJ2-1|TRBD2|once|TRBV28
TGTGCCAGCATCCCCACGGCGGGAGGGTACAATGAGCAGTTCTTC
CASIPTAGGYNEQFF
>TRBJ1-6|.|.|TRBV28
TGTGCCAGCAGTGGAGCGGAGCAGACTAAACTTAATTCACCCCTCCACTTT
CASSGAEQTKLNSPLHF
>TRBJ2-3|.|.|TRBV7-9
TGTGCCAGCAGCTTAGAAAGCGGACCTAGCACAGATACGCAGTATTTT
CASSLESGPSTDTQYF
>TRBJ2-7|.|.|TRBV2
TGTGCCAGCAGTGAGTGGCAGGCGACCGTCTACGAGCAGTACTTC
CASSEWQATVYEQYF
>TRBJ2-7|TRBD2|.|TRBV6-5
TGTGCCAGCAGTTCGCTAATAGCGGGAGGTTTCGACGAGCAGTACTTC
CASSSLIAGGFDEQYF
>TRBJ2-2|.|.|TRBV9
TGTGCCAGCACCCCCGTTTACGGGACAATAAACACCGGGGAGCTGTTTTTT
CASTPVYGTINTGELFF
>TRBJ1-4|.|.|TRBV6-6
TGTGCCAGCACCGACGACCGGAGAAAACTGTTTTTT
CASTDDRRKLFF
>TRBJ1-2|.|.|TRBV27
TGTGCCAGCAGAGGACTGCCGGATGGCTACACCTTC
CASRGLPDGYTF
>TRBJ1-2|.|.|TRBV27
TGTGCCAGCAGTTTAAGGGAGGGCTATGGCTACACCTTC
CASSLREGYGYTF
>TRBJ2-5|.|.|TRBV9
TGTGCCAGCAGCCCCGGGGGAAGTTGGGAGACCCAGTACTTC
CASSPGGSWETQYF
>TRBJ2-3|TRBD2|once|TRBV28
TGTGCCAGCAGTTACCCGACGGAACTAGCGGGGGGTGTAGATACGCAGTATTTT
CASSYPTELAGGVDTQYF
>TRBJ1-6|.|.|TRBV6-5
TGTGCCAGCAGTTACTCAATCACTCCAGAGGAATCACCCCTCCACTTT
CASSYSITPEESPLHF
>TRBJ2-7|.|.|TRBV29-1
TGCAGCGTTGAAGCATCTTCGGGGGAGTGGTCCTACGAGCAGTACTTC
CSVEASSGEWSYEQYF
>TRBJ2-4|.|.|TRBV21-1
TGTGCCAGTCCTAGCGGCCTAGCCAAAAACATTCAGTACTTC
CASPSGLAKNIQYF
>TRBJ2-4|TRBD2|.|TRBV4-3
TGCGCCAGCAGCCAAGAAACCCGGGGGGGCATAGCCAAAAACATTCAGTACTTC
CASSQETRGGIAKNIQYF
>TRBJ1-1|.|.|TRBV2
TGTGCCAGCAGCCGCCGGGGGATGAACACTGAAGCTTTCTTT
CASSRRGMNTEAFF
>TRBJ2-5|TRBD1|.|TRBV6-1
TGTGCCAGCAGTGACCGGGACCAGGGGGATAGGGAGCAGTACTTC
CASSDRDQGDREQYF